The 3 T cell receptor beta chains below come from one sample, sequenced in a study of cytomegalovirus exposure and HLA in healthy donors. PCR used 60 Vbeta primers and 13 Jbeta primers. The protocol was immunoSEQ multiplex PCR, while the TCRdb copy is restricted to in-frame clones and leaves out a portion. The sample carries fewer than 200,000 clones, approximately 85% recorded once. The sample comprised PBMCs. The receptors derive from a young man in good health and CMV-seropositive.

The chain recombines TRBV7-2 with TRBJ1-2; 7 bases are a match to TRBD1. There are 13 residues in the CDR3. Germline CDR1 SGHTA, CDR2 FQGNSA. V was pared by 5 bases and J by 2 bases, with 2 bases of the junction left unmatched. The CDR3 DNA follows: TGTGCCAGCAGCACGACAGGGAACTATGGCTACACCTTC. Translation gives CASSTTGNYGYTF.

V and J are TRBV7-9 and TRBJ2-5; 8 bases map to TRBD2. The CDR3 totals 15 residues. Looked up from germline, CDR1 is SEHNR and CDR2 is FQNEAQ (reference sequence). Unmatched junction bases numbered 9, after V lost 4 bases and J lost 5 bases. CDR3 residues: CASSSAGTSWETQYF. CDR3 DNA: TGTGCCAGCAGCTCCGCCGGGACTAGTTGGGAGACCCAGTACTTC.

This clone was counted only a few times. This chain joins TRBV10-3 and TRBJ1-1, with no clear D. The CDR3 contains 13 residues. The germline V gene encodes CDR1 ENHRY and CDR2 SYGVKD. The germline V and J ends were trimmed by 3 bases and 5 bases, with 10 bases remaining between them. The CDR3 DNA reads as TGTGCCATCAGTGAACGCAGGCTAACTGAAGCTTTCTTT. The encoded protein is CAISERRLTEAFF.